This is a list of T cell receptor beta chains from one sample in a study of T cells after yellow fever vaccination. TCRdb itself ran the 5' RACE reads through MiXCR, one entry per CDR3 protein. Of approximately 140,000 distinct CDR3 sequences in the sample, 7.7% are singletons; the top ten hold less than 0.95%. This sample comprised CD4+ T cells sorted from PBMCs, obtained 5 days after the yellow fever booster vaccination. The origin of the receptors is a man aged 25-40 years who received the YFV17D yellow fever vaccine. CDR3s include the opening cysteine and the closing phenylalanine or tryptophan. The D gene is left open where the match is weak. Expanded clones get a size class; other rows say once, few or many, or leave the size out.

V gene	J gene	D gene	clone size	CDR3 protein	CDR3 DNA
TRBV5-4	TRBJ2-4	TRBD1	many	CASSAGTGTAKNIQYF	TGTGCCAGCAGTGCCGGGACAGGGACAGCCAAAAACATTCAGTACTTC
TRBV7-2	TRBJ2-3	.	many	CASSAGAIRNTQYF	TGTGCCAGCAGCGCGGGGGCCATTCGGAATACGCAGTATTTT
TRBV18	TRBJ2-7	TRBD2	many	CASAPFRLTSGRIDEQYF	TGTGCCAGCGCGCCATTTCGGCTAACTAGCGGGAGGATAGACGAGCAGTACTTC
TRBV29-1	TRBJ2-1	TRBD2	many	CSVGTSEFFF	TGCAGCGTTGGGACTAGCGAATTTTTCTTC
TRBV6-1	TRBJ1-4	.	.	CASRHPQDEKLFF	TGTGCCAGCCGACATCCTCAGGACGAAAAACTGTTTTTT
TRBV20-1	TRBJ2-1	TRBD2	many	CSARDLAGGPYNEQFF	TGCAGTGCTAGAGACCTAGCGGGAGGGCCCTACAATGAGCAGTTCTTC
TRBV28	TRBJ2-7	TRBD1	.	CASSTPAAGGNEQYF	TGTGCCAGCAGTACCCCGGCGGCAGGGGGAAATGAGCAGTACTTC
TRBV7-2	TRBJ2-7	TRBD2	many	CASSLVLAGEQYF	TGTGCCAGCAGCTTAGTTCTAGCGGGGGAGCAGTACTTC
TRBV12-3/TRBV12-4	TRBJ2-7	TRBD1	many	CASSPRTGGTYEQYF	TGTGCCAGCAGTCCCCGGACAGGGGGTACCTACGAGCAGTACTTC
TRBV5-5	TRBJ2-1	.	many	CASSLVVRSEQFF	TGTGCCAGCAGCTTGGTCGTCCGGAGCGAGCAGTTCTTC
TRBV11-2	TRBJ2-7	.	many	CASSPRRPRDTAFSYEQYF	TGTGCCAGCAGCCCAAGACGGCCCCGGGACACGGCCTTTTCCTACGAGCAGTACTTC
TRBV5-6	TRBJ2-1	.	many	CASSSDGRPFF	TGTGCCAGCAGTTCGGACGGACGCCCGTTCTTC
TRBV12-3/TRBV12-4	TRBJ2-3	.	many	CASSLGAVTDTQYF	TGTGCCAGCAGTTTGGGCGCGGTCACAGATACGCAGTATTTT
TRBV30	TRBJ1-4	.	many	CAWSVRREKLFF	TGTGCCTGGAGTGTCCGGAGGGAAAAACTGTTTTTT
TRBV5-4	TRBJ2-1	.	many	CASSSDKEQFF	TGTGCCAGCAGCTCCGACAAGGAGCAGTTCTTC
TRBV7-2	TRBJ2-1	TRBD2	.	CASSSPGLALGVVFF	TGTGCCAGCAGCTCACCGGGACTAGCGCTAGGAGTGGTGTTCTTC
TRBV7-2	TRBJ2-7	TRBD2	many	CASSYSGSYEQYF	TGTGCCAGCAGCTATAGCGGGAGTTACGAGCAGTACTTC
TRBV6-2/TRBV6-3	TRBJ2-3	.	many	CASSTPSGTDTQYF	TGTGCCAGCAGTACCCCTAGCGGCACAGATACGCAGTATTTT
TRBV9	TRBJ2-3	.	many	CASSVAGEEDTQYF	TGTGCCAGCAGCGTAGCGGGAGAGGAAGATACGCAGTATTTT
TRBV9	TRBJ2-5	.	many	CASSPRLKETQYF	TGTGCCAGCAGTCCTAGGCTGAAAGAGACCCAGTACTTC
TRBV5-1	TRBJ2-1	.	many	CASSLAGSNEQFF	TGCGCCAGCAGCTTGGCCGGCAGCAATGAGCAGTTCTTC
TRBV27	TRBJ1-5	.	many	CASSLFWGPSNQPQHF	TGTGCCAGCAGTTTATTCTGGGGTCCCAGCAATCAGCCCCAGCATTTT
TRBV7-3	TRBJ2-1	.	many	CASSLLGGASYNEQFF	TGTGCCAGCAGCTTACTTGGCGGGGCTTCCTACAATGAGCAGTTCTTC
TRBV7-2	TRBJ2-7	TRBD2	many	CASSLMVGTSEYEQYF	TGTGCCAGCAGCTTAATGGTCGGGACTAGCGAATACGAGCAGTACTTC
TRBV6-2/TRBV6-3	TRBJ2-1	TRBD2	many	CASSHSRQTSGPVGEQFF	TGTGCCAGCAGCCACTCCCGCCAGACTAGCGGCCCAGTGGGTGAGCAGTTCTTC
TRBV5-1	TRBJ2-1	.	.	CASSLRTTGRIYNEQFF	TGCGCCAGCAGCTTGCGGACCACGGGACGGATATACAATGAGCAGTTCTTC
TRBV5-1	TRBJ2-1	TRBD2	.	CASSLPSGGYEQFF	TGCGCCAGCAGCTTGCCTAGCGGGGGCTATGAGCAGTTCTTC
TRBV28	TRBJ2-2	TRBD1	many	CASSYRGHTGELFF	TGTGCCAGCAGCTACAGGGGGCACACCGGGGAGCTGTTTTTT
TRBV5-4	TRBJ2-5	.	.	CASSSQVGETQYF	TGTGCCAGCAGCTCGCAGGTGGGGGAGACCCAGTACTTC
TRBV28	TRBJ2-1	TRBD2	many	CASRLTSGRGGWNEQFF	TGTGCCAGCAGATTGACTAGCGGGAGAGGAGGGTGGAATGAGCAGTTCTTC
TRBV4-3	TRBJ1-4	.	.	CASSLASRNEKPFF	TGCGCCAGCAGCCTAGCAAGCCGTAATGAAAAACCGTTTTTT
TRBV9	TRBJ2-5	TRBD2	many	CASSVATSGSRETQYF	TGTGCCAGCAGCGTGGCGACTAGCGGGAGTAGAGAGACCCAGTACTTC